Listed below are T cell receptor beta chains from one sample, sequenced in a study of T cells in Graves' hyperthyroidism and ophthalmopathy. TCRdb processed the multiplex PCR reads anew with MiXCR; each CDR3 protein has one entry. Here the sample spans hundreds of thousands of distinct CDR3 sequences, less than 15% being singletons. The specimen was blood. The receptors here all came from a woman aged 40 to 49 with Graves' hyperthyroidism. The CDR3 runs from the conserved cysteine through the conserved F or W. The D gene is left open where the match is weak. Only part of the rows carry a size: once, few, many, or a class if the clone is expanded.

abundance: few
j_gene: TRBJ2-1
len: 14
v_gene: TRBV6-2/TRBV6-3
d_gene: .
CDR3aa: CASSYSDGYNEQFF
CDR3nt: TGTGCCAGCAGTTACTCGGACGGGTACAATGAGCAGTTCTTC

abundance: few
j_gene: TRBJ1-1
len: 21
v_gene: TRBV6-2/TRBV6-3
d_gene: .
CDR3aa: CASSYSSRIGRGNVPNTEAFF
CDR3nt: TGTGCCAGCAGTTACTCGAGTAGGATCGGCAGGGGTAATGTTCCGAACACTGAAGCTTTCTTT

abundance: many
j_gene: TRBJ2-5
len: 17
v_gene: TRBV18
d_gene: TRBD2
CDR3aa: CASSPGTTVVAQETQYF
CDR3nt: TGTGCCAGCTCACCTGGGACTACCGTAGTAGCACAAGAGACCCAGTACTTC

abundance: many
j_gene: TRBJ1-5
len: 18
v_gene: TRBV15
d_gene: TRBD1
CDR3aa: CATSREGTEFLRNQPQHF
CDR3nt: TGTGCCACCAGCAGAGAGGGGACAGAGTTTTTACGCAATCAGCCCCAGCATTTT

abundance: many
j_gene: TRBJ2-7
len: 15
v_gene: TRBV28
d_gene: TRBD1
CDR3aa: CASSPPTGVSYEQYF
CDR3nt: TGTGCCAGCAGTCCACCGACAGGGGTCTCCTACGAGCAGTACTTC

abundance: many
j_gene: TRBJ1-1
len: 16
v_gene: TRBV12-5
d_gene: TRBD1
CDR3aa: CASGPGTASLNTEAFF
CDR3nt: TGTGCTAGTGGCCCCGGGACAGCCAGCCTGAACACTGAAGCTTTCTTT

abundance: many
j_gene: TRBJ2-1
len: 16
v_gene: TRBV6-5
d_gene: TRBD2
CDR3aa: CASSPTGTSSYNEQFF
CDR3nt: TGTGCCAGCAGTCCAACCGGGACTAGCTCCTACAATGAGCAGTTCTTC

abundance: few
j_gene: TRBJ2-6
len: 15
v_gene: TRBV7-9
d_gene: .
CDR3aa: CASRSPTSGANVLTF
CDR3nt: TGTGCCAGCAGGTCACCTACCTCTGGGGCCAACGTCCTGACTTTC

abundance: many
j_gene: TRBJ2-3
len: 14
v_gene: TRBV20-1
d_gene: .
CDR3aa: CSALPTTATDTQYF
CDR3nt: TGCAGTGCTCTTCCTACTACAGCGACAGATACGCAGTATTTT

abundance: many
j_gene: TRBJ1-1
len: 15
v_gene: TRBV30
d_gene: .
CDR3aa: CAWSALGRGSPEAFF
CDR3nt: TGTGCCTGGAGTGCATTGGGACGGGGAAGCCCTGAAGCTTTCTTT

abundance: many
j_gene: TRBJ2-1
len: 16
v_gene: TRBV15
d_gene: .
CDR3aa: CATSRDLAAGGNEQFF
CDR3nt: TGTGCCACCAGCAGAGACCTAGCGGCAGGGGGGAATGAGCAGTTCTTC

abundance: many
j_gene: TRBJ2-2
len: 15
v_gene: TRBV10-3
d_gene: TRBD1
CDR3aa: CAISEGQANTGELFF
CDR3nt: TGTGCCATCAGTGAGGGACAGGCCAACACCGGGGAGCTGTTTTTT

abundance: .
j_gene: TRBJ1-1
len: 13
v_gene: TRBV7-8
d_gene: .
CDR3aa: CASSSLTTTETFF
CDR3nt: TGTGCCAGCAGCTCTCTCACCACGACTGAAACTTTCTTT

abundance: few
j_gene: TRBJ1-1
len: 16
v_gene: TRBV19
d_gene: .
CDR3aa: CASTSALDSWNTEAFF
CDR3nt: TGTGCCAGTACCTCGGCCCTAGACTCATGGAACACTGAAGCTTTCTTT

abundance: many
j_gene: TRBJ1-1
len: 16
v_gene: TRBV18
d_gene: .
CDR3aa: CASSPGKEGQNTEAFF
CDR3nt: TGTGCCAGCTCACCGGGCAAGGAAGGGCAGAACACTGAAGCTTTCTTT

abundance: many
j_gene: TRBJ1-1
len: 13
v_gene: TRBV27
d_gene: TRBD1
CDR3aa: CASSILQGSEAFF
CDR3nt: TGTGCCAGCAGTATCTTACAGGGGTCTGAAGCTTTCTTT

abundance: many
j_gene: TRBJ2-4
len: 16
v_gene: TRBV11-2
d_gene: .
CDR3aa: CASSLGQGGAKNIQYF
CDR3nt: TGTGCCAGCAGCTTAGGCCAGGGGGGAGCCAAAAACATTCAGTACTTC

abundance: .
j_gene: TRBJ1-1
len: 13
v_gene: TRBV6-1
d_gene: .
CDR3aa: CASTLTRQTEAFF
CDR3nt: TGTGCCAGCACATTGACGAGGCAGACTGAAGCTTTCTTT

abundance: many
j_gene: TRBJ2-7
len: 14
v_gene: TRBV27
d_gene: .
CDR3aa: CASSLSTHTYEQYF
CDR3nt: TGTGCCAGCAGTTTAAGCACCCACACCTACGAGCAGTACTTC

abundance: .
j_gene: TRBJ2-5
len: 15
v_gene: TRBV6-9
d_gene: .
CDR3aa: CASSVRQGLEETQYF
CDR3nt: TGTGCCAGCAGTGTCAGACAGGGACTGGAAGAGACCCAGTACTTC

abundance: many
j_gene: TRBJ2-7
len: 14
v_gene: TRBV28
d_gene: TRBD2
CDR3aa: CASSFVGGDYEQYF
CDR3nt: TGTGCCAGCAGTTTTGTTGGGGGGGACTACGAGCAGTACTTC

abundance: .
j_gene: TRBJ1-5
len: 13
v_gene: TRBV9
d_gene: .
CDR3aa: CASSVQGDQPQHF
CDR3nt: TGTGCCAGCAGCGTACAAGGAGATCAGCCCCAGCATTTT

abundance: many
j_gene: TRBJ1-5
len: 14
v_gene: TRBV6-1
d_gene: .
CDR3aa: CASSDPQPNQPQHF
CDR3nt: TGTGCCAGCAGTGACCCACAACCCAATCAGCCCCAGCATTTT

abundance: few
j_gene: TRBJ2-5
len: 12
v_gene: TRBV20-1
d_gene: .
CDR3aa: CSANGNQETQYF
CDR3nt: TGCAGTGCTAACGGGAACCAAGAGACCCAGTACTTC

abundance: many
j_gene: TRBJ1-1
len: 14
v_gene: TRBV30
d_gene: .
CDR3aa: CAWSAGAGNTEAFF
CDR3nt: TGTGCCTGGAGTGCCGGAGCAGGGAACACTGAAGCTTTCTTT

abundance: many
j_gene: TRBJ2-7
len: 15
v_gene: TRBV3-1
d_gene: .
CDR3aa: CASSYAPGASYEQYF
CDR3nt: TGTGCCAGCAGTTACGCTCCGGGGGCCTCCTACGAGCAGTACTTC

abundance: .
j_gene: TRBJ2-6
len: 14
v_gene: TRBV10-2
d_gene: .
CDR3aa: CASSSGFGANVLTF
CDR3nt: TGCGCCAGCAGTTCAGGCTTTGGGGCCAACGTCCTGACTTTC

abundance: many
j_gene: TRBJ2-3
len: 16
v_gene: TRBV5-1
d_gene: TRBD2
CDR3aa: CASSLLAAGFGDTQYF
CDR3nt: TGCGCCAGCAGCTTACTAGCAGCGGGATTTGGAGATACGCAGTATTTT

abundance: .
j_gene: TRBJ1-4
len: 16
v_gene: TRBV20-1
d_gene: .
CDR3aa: CSARDLTVTTNEKLFF
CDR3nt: TGCAGTGCTAGAGACCTGACGGTAACAACTAATGAAAAACTGTTTTTT

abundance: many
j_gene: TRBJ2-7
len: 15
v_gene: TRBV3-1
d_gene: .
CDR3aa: CASSQDYGRAAEQYF
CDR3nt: TGTGCCAGCAGCCAAGATTATGGCAGGGCGGCCGAGCAGTACTTC

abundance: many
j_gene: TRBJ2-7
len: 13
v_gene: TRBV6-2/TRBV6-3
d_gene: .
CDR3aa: CASNGVSTYEQYF
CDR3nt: TGTGCCAGCAATGGGGTCAGCACCTACGAGCAGTACTTC

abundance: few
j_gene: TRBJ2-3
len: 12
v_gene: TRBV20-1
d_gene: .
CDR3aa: CSARSDGDTQYF
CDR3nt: TGCAGTGCTAGATCGGACGGAGATACGCAGTATTTT

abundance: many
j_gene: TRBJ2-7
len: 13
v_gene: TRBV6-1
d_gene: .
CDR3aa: CASKRQGGNEQYF
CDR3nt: TGTGCCAGCAAGCGACAGGGAGGCAACGAGCAGTACTTC

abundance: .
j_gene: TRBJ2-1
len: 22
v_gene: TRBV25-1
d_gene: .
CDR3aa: CASSAPTRRGGLYRWVYNEQFF
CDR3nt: TGTGCCAGCAGTGCCCCAACCCGAAGAGGGGGACTATATCGTTGGGTTTACAATGAGCAGTTCTTC

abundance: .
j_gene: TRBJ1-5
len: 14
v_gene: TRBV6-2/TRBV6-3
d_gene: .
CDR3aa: CASSWALDRQPQHF
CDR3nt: TGTGCCAGCAGCTGGGCCCTGGATCGCCAGCCCCAGCATTTT

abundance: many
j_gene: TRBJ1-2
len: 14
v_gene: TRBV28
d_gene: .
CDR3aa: CASSDPDSVGGYTF
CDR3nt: TGTGCCAGCAGTGACCCCGACAGCGTTGGCGGCTACACCTTC

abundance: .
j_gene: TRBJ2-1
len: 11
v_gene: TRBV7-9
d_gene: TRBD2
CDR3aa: CAARTSGPQFF
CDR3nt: TGTGCCGCGCGGACTAGCGGCCCTCAGTTCTTC

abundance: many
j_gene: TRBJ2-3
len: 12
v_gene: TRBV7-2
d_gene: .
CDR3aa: CASLLEADTQYF
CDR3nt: TGTGCCAGTCTTTTGGAGGCAGATACGCAGTATTTT

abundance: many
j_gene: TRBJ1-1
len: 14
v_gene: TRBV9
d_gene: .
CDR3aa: CASSVDLRNTEAFF
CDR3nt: TGTGCCAGCAGCGTAGATTTGAGGAACACTGAAGCTTTCTTT

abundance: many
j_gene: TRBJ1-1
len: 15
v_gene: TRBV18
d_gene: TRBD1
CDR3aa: CASSLRQGSNTEAFF
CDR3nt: TGTGCCAGCTCACTACGACAGGGTTCGAACACTGAAGCTTTCTTT

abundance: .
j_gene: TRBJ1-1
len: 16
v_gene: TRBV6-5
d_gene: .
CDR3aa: CASSYVGGGRGTEAFF
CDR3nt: TGTGCCAGCAGTTACGTCGGGGGGGGCAGGGGCACTGAAGCTTTCTTT

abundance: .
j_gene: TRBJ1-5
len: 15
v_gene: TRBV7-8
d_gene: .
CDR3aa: CASSLEVSRGQPQHF
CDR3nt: TGTGCCAGCAGCTTAGAAGTTTCCAGGGGTCAGCCCCAGCATTTT

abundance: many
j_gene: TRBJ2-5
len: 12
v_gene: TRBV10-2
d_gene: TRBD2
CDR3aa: CASMGGTETQYF
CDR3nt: TGCGCCAGCATGGGAGGGACGGAGACCCAGTACTTC

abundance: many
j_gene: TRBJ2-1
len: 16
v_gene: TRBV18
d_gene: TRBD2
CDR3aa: CASSRKREGLRNEQFF
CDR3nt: TGTGCCAGCTCACGAAAGCGGGAGGGCCTGCGGAATGAGCAGTTCTTC